The T cell receptor beta chain under discussion was sequenced for a study of T-cell reconstitution after alpha-beta-depleted transplantation in children. Study-level findings and limits: It was reported that alpha-beta T cells came from several hundred expanded graft clones (about two months after transplant). For some patients, TCRbeta diversity was high at day 60 because of recipient T cells and thymic progenitors that survived. From newly produced T cells came most of the T-cell counts and diversity one year after transplant.

This CDR3 has 14 residues. The J segment lost 2 bases and the V segment lost 8 bases, leaving 4 bases of the junction unmatched. Germline lookup yields CDR1 SQVTM and CDR2 ANQGSEA. Unique molecular identifiers tagged the TCRbeta library. TCRdb redid the calling of the PCR reads with MiXCR, one entry per CDR3 protein. The sample shows about 140,000 distinct CDR3 sequences, around 9% of them seen only once. This clonotype has at least ten counts. What it binds is not known. The clonotype originates from a female patient between 2 and 15 years old who had a stem cell transplant for congenital amegakaryocytic thrombocytopenia, so the T cells may come from the graft donor. The sequences come from PBMCs, mostly from graft donor cells, collected 180 days after TCRalphabeta/CD19-depleted stem cell transplant. The genes are TRBV29-1 and TRBJ2-1; 12 nucleotides agree with TRBD2. The chain's CDR3 is CSNRLAGAYNEQFF. The CDR3 bases are TGCAGCAACCGACTAGCGGGAGCCTACAATGAGCAGTTCTTC.